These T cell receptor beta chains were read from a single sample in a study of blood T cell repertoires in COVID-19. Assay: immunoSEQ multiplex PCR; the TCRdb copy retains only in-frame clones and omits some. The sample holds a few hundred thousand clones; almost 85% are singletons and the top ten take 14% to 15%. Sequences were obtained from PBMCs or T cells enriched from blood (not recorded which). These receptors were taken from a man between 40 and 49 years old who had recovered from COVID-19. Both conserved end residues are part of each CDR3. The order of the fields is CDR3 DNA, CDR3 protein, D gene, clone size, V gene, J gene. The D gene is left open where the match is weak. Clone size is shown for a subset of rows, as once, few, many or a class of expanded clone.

TGTGCCAGCAGCCCATTCCCTAGCGGGGTAGCAGATACGCAGTATTTT	CASSPFPSGVADTQYF	TRBD2	-	TRBV3-1/TRBV3-2	TRBJ2-3
TGTGCCAGCAGCTTTAGCGGCTACGAGCAGTACTTC	CASSFSGYEQYF	-	-	TRBV11-2	TRBJ2-7
TGCAGCGTCCGTACGACAGGGGTCAGAAACACCATATATTTT	CSVRTTGVRNTIYF	TRBD1	-	TRBV29-1	TRBJ1-3
TGCGCCAGCAGCCAAACGACAGGGAGAGACACCGGGGAGCTGTTTTTT	CASSQTTGRDTGELFF	TRBD1	-	TRBV4-3	TRBJ2-2
TGTGCCAGCAGTGGGGCAACCGCGGGAGCCAAAAACATTCAGTACTTC	CASSGATAGAKNIQYF	-	-	TRBV6-1	TRBJ2-4
TGTGCCAGCAGTTACCTCAGGGTGCCCCAGCATTTT	CASSYLRVPQHF	-	-	TRBV6-2/TRBV6-3	TRBJ1-5
TGTGCCAGCAGTCCCTTAGGGGGGGTCTCTGGGGCCAACGTCCTGACTTTC	CASSPLGGVSGANVLTF	-	-	TRBV28	TRBJ2-6
TGTGCCAGCAGTTACGTGGCAGGGGGCCTCTATGGCTACACCTTC	CASSYVAGGLYGYTF	TRBD1	-	TRBV6-5	TRBJ1-2
TGTGCCAGCAGCTTGCGGGGGACAGGGGCGGATGGCTACACCTTC	CASSLRGTGADGYTF	TRBD1	-	TRBV7-9	TRBJ1-2
TGTGCCCGGCGATCCTTGCGGAATTCACCCCTCCACTTT	CARRSLRNSPLHF	-	few	TRBV30	TRBJ1-6
TGTGCCAGCAGTCAGGGGATACGCTACGAGCAGTACTTC	CASSQGIRYEQYF	-	-	TRBV11-2	TRBJ2-7
TGTGCCAGTAGTCCCCGGGACAGGGGGCTCGGGCAGTACTTC	CASSPRDRGLGQYF	TRBD1	-	TRBV19	TRBJ2-7
TGTGCCACGGACAGGAGCTCTGGAAACACCATATATTTT	CATDRSSGNTIYF	TRBD1	-	TRBV7-9	TRBJ1-3
TGTGCCAGCAACCTGAGTAGGGACAGGGACCGCGAGCAGTACTTC	CASNLSRDRDREQYF	TRBD1	-	TRBV6-5	TRBJ2-7
TGTGCCAGCAGTGCTAGCCAGGGGAACACCATATATTTT	CASSASQGNTIYF	-	-	TRBV2	TRBJ1-3
TGTGCCAGCAGTGGGCTAACCGACCGGCAGCATTTT	CASSGLTDRQHF	-	-	TRBV12-3/TRBV12-4	TRBJ1-5
TGTGCCAGCAGTTTCGAGAATCAGCCCCAGCATTTT	CASSFENQPQHF	-	-	TRBV12-3/TRBV12-4	TRBJ1-5